The 27 T cell receptor beta chains reported below all come from one sample, sequenced in a study of CD8+CD57+ T cells in acquired aplastic anemia. Genomic DNA served as template for TCR beta VDJ and CDR3 profiling. TCRdb analysed the reads with MiXCR anew, one entry per CDR3 protein. The table records 400,000 to 500,000 distinct CDR3 sequences, 55% to 75% of them present only once. Sequencing input: sorted CD4+, CD8+, or CD8+CD57+ T cells (not recorded which) from PBMCs. Receptor source: a human donor in good health, serving as a control.

The genes are TRBV12-3 or TRBV12-4 and TRBJ2-5; D is possibly TRBD1 (6 bases). Deletions cut 5 bases from V and 2 bases from J, with 12 bases between. The CDR3 is made up of 14 amino acids. CDR3 in amino acids: CASSTGTPQETQYF. In DNA form, the CDR3 reads TGTGCCAGCAGTACTGGGACACCACAAGAGACCCAGTACTTC.

The genes are TRBV11-2 and TRBJ1-3, with D unresolved. Trimming cost V 2 bases and J 15 bases, with 20 bases left between them. CDR1 is SGHAT, CDR2 FQNNGV, per germline. The CDR3 runs 14 residues. The CDR3 region is CASSLPRSSPQQYF. CDR3 nucleotide sequence: TGTGCCAGCAGCTTACCACGTTCCAGCCCCCAGCAATATTTT.

Written as DNA, the CDR3 is TGTGCCAGCAGCGTGGGAGGACCCACAACCGGGGAGCTGTTTTTT. As protein: CASSVGGPTTGELFF. The rearrangement links TRBV14 to TRBJ2-2; tentatively, D is TRBD2 (6 bases). The CDR3 is 15 residues long. The germline V gene encodes CDR1 SGHDN and CDR2 FVKESK. V was cut by 5 bases and J by 5 bases, with 15 bases left in between.

This chain connects TRBV7-9 to TRBJ1-3, with TRBD1 identical over 7 bases. Germline lookup yields CDR1 SEHNR and CDR2 FQNEAQ (reference sequence). The V and J ends lost 7 bases and 3 bases, in that order; junction bases with no gene match: 12. The CDR3 is 16 amino acids. CDR3 sequence reads: CASTDDRASFGNTIYF. In DNA, the CDR3 is TGTGCCAGCACCGATGACAGGGCCTCCTTTGGAAACACCATATATTTT.

Remarks on this clonotype: The germline gene is not matched at one end of the junction; a read error may be the cause. The chain carries TRBV7-2 and TRBJ1-2; 7 nucleotides align to TRBD1. This CDR3 contains 13 residues. CDR1 SGHTA and CDR2 FQGNSA come from the germline V gene. The CDR3 DNA reads as TGTGCCAGCAGCGTAACAGGGGCCTCTTACGAGCACTTC. Translated: CASSVTGASYEHF.

Regarding this clonotype: Sequence at one end of the junction differs from germline and may be a read error. The chain recombines TRBV10-3 with TRBJ2-1; 7 bases fit TRBD1. The length of the CDR3 is 13 residues. Germline-derived CDR1 and CDR2 are ENHRY and SYGVKD. CDR3 amino acids: CAATLEQGNEQSF. Written as DNA, the CDR3 is TGCGCCGCCACGCTTGAACAGGGGAACGAGCAGTCCTTC.

This clonotype was found many times. The J gene is TRBJ2-3, the V gene TRBV2; D might be TRBD1 (6 bases). The CDR3 spans 14 residues. The ends were cut back, 7 bases at V and 0 bases at J, with 11 bases in the middle. CDR1 is SNHLY, CDR2 FYNNEI, per germline. The CDR3 coding sequence is TGTGCCAGCAAGGCGAGGGGGAGCACAGATACGCAGTATTTT. It encodes CASKARGSTDTQYF.

This clonotype was detected ten times or more. The chain combines TRBV2 with TRBJ2-7, with 9 bases aligning to TRBD1. The J segment lost 2 bases and the V segment lost 6 bases, leaving 8 bases of the junction unmatched. The germline CDR1 and CDR2 sequences are SNHLY and FYNNEI. CDR3 size: 15 residues. The DNA for the CDR3 is TGTGCCAGCAGGGGCGAGACAGGGGGGGCCTACGAGCAGTACTTC. It is translated as CASRGETGGAYEQYF.

This clonotype was counted many times. V usage is TRBV6-5 and J usage is TRBJ2-1; 8 nucleotides align to TRBD1. Germline V gene lookup returns CDR1 MNHEY and CDR2 SVGAGI. V was clipped by 5 bases and J by 4 bases; unmatched bases: 4. The CDR3 length is 14 residues. The CDR3 coding sequence is TGTGCCAGCAGTAGACAGGGGCGGTACAATGAGCAGTTCTTC. Its translation is CASSRQGRYNEQFF.

The V and J genes are TRBV20-1 and TRBJ2-3; D tentatively fits TRBD1 or TRBD2 (5 bases each). V dropped 1 base and J dropped 11 bases, with 19 bases sitting between them. The CDR3 totals 14 residues. Germline V CDR1 and CDR2: DFQATT, SNEGSKA (reference sequence). CDR3 protein: CSARVPGAYNEQYF. CDR3 bases: TGCAGTGCTAGAGTACCCGGGGCCTACAATGAGCAGTATTTT.

This clonotype appeared a single time. J is TRBJ2-3 and V is TRBV5-1, with TRBD1 as a possible D gene (5 bases). Per germline, CDR1 SGHRS and CDR2 YFSETQ. The V and J ends lost 3 bases and 1 base respectively, with 9 bases between them. The CDR3 is 14 residues long. The CDR3 bases are TGCGCCAGCAGCTCACCACAGGGCACAGATACGCAGTATTTT. Translation: CASSSPQGTDTQYF.

CDR3 loop: CASSLSAGSYLSPLHF. The CDR3 region has the DNA TGTGCCAGCAGTTTGTCGGCAGGGAGTTATCTGTCACCCCTCCACTTT. The chain links TRBV12-3 or TRBV12-4 to TRBJ1-6; TRBD1 is a possible D gene (5 bases). V was clipped by 3 bases and J by 10 bases, with 19 bases between them. The CDR3 totals 16 residues.

This clonotype was observed a few times. J is TRBJ2-2 and V is TRBV2; TRBD2 agrees at 14 bases. V shed 4 bases, J shed 6 bases, and the junction held 1 base outside the gene matches. Germline CDR1 SNHLY, CDR2 FYNNEI. This CDR3 comprises 15 residues. The CDR3 region has the DNA TGTGCCAGCAGTGCGGGACTAGCGGGGGCCGGGGAGCTGTTTTTT. This translates into CASSAGLAGAGELFF. The full variable domain, completed using reference TRBV2 and TRBJ2-2, is EPEVTQTPSHQVTQMGQEVILRCVPISNHLYFYWYRQILGQKVEFLVSFYNNEISEKSEIFDDQFSVERPDGSNFTLKIRSTKLEDSAMYFCASSAGLAGAGELFFGEGSRLTVL.

The chain recombines TRBV25-1 with TRBJ1-1; the D gene is possibly TRBD1 (5 bases). Trimming shortened V by 0 bases and J by 14 bases, and 25 bases separated the two germline ends. Germline V gives CDR1 MGHDK, CDR2 SYGVNS. This CDR3 contains 16 residues. CDR3 in DNA: TGTGCCAGCAGTGAATACGGCGGGGCCGGGAACACTACAGTGTTCTTT. Residues: CASSEYGGAGNTTVFF.

The gene calls are TRBV5-4 and TRBJ2-3; a weak D match, TRBD2 (5 bases). The CDR3 consists of 16 residues. V lost 2 bases and J lost 2, with 15 bases in between. From germline, CDR1 is SGHNT and CDR2 YYREEE (reference sequence). CDR3 sequence: CASSLRVEEPTDTQYF. The CDR3 DNA follows: TGTGCCAGCAGCTTACGGGTGGAGGAGCCCACAGATACGCAGTATTTT.

CDR3 amino acids: CASSRGVGGGETQYF. The CDR3 bases are TGTGCCAGCAGCCGCGGGGTCGGGGGTGGAGAGACCCAGTACTTC. This chain uses TRBV6-6 with TRBJ2-5; TRBD2 might be the D (6 bases). The CDR3 sequence is 15 residues long. V lost 6 bases and J 4 bases, leaving 18 bases between the germline ends. Looked up from germline, CDR1 is MNHNY and CDR2 is SVGAGI (reference sequence).

This clonotype was observed many times. A clone one base away is much larger, so this may be a read error. The V gene is TRBV2, the J gene TRBJ1-3, with 9 nucleotides matching TRBD1. This CDR3 region has 14 residues. Germline CDR1 and CDR2: SNHLY and FYNNEI. CDR3 coding DNA: TGTGCCAGCAGGTGGACAGGGGACGGAAACGCCATATATTTT. Translating gives CASRWTGDGNAIYF.

The rearrangement links TRBV11-2 to TRBJ1-5, with a possible D match to TRBD1 (6 bases). V lost 6 bases to trimming and J lost 2 bases, with 11 bases between them. Germline CDR1 is SGHAT and CDR2 is FQNNGV. The CDR3 spans 14 residues. The chain's CDR3 is CASRYRARNQPQHF. The CDR3 nucleotides are TGTGCCAGCAGGTACAGGGCCCGCAATCAGCCCCAGCATTTT.

This chain connects TRBV19 to TRBJ2-7; TRBD1 matches at 8 bases. The CDR3 runs 17 residues. Trimming removed 5 bases from V and 0 bases from J; junction bases left unmatched: 12. Germline CDR1 and CDR2: LNHDA and SQIVND (reference sequence). The CDR3 is CASSVGTGWLTSYEQYF. CDR3 DNA: TGTGCCAGTAGTGTCGGGACAGGCTGGTTGACCTCCTACGAGCAGTACTTC.

In the case of this clonotype: The germline gene is not matched at one end of the junction; a read error may be the cause. The genes are TRBV5-1 and TRBJ2-3; tentatively, D is TRBD1 (5 bases). Germline lookup yields CDR1 SGHRS and CDR2 YFSETQ. The CDR3 has 14 amino acids. CDR3 nucleotide sequence: TGCGCCAGCAGCTTGGGACAGTACACAGATACGCAGTGTTTT. Protein product: CASSLGQYTDTQCF.

Remarks on this clonotype: The junction does not match germline at one end; this may be a read error. This chain links TRBV7-2 with TRBJ2-1; 9 nucleotides line up with TRBD1. The CDR3 has 13 residues. The germline CDR1 and CDR2 sequences are SGHTA and FQGNSA. CDR3 DNA: TGCGCCAGCAGCCGGACAGGGGACTATGAGCAGTTCTTC. This sequence encodes CASSRTGDYEQFF.

Notes on this clonotype: The junction differs from germline at one of its ends, possibly a read error. The chain recombines TRBV7-3 with TRBJ2-3; D is uncertain. The CDR3 runs to 14 residues. CDR1 is SGHTA and CDR2 is FQGTGA in the germline V gene. The CDR3 nucleotides are TGCGCCAGCAGCCAATTGGGTATTTTAGTGGGTTCACATTTT. Its translation: CASSQLGILVGSHF.

This clonotype was detected many times. This chain uses TRBV14 with TRBJ2-1, with D possibly matching TRBD2 (6 bases). This CDR3 comprises 15 residues. Trimming pared 0 bases from V and 5 bases from J, leaving 11 bases between. CDR1 and CDR2 from the germline V gene are SGHDN and FVKESK. Here the CDR3 reads CASSQDVGGHNEQFF. CDR3 nucleotide sequence: TGTGCCAGCAGCCAAGATGTGGGGGGACACAATGAGCAGTTCTTC.

The table lists this clonotype with a few counts. A read error may produce the germline difference seen at one junction end. The chain links TRBV2 to TRBJ2-6; D is uncertain. Per the germline V gene, CDR1 is SNHLY and CDR2 is FYNNEI. There are 14 residues in the CDR3. The CDR3 sequence is CAGRGQSGANVLTF. CDR3 coding DNA: TGTGCCGGCAGAGGCCAGTCTGGGGCCAACGTCCTGACTTTC.

This clonotype was recorded many times. The chain links TRBV2 to TRBJ1-2; D gene uncertain. CDR1 SNHLY and CDR2 FYNNEI come from the germline V gene. Trimming took 4 bases from V and 2 from J, leaving 11 bases between them. The CDR3 sequence is 14 residues long. CDR3 sequence (DNA): TGTGCCAGCAGTGGGGCCGGACGGAACTATGGCTACACCTTC. Protein sequence: CASSGAGRNYGYTF.

This sequence joins TRBV18 and TRBJ2-4; D is unclear. Germline lookup yields CDR1 KGHSH and CDR2 LQKENI. Trimming took 2 bases from V and 0 from J, leaving 14 bases between them. The length of the CDR3 is 17 residues. The CDR3, as DNA: TGTGCCAGCTCACCAGGGTCGTCGCCCTTAGCCAAAAACATTCAGTACTTC. This gives the protein CASSPGSSPLAKNIQYF. Looking up the rest from reference TRBV18 and TRBJ2-4 gives the full variable domain: NAGVMQNPRHLVRRRGQEARLRCSPMKGHSHVYWYRQLPEEGLKFMVYLQKENIIDESGMPKERFSAEFPKEGPSILRIQQVVRGDSAAYFCASSPGSSPLAKNIQYFGAGTRLSVL.

As to this clonotype: A read error may account for a junction end that differs from germline. The V and J genes are TRBV2 and TRBJ2-7; D is perhaps TRBD1 or TRBD2 (5 bases each). The germline V gene encodes CDR1 SNHLY and CDR2 FYNNEI. The CDR3 loop spans 13 amino acids. The CDR3 spells CASSATRGDEQQF. CDR3 DNA sequence: TGTGCCAGCAGTGCGACTCGGGGCGACGAGCAGCAGTTC. The whole variable domain, filled in from reference TRBV2 and TRBJ2-7, reads EPEVTQTPSHQVTQMGQEVILRCVPISNHLYFYWYRQILGQKVEFLVSFYNNEISEKSEIFDDQFSVERPDGSNFTLKIRSTKLEDSAMYFCASSATRGDEQQFGPGTRLTVT.